This T cell receptor beta chain was captured in a study of T cell changes during pregnancy in multiple sclerosis. The data were produced by immunoSEQ multiplex PCR, yet TCRdb's version contains in-frame clones alone and is incomplete. Of fewer than 85,000 clones in the sample, almost 95% were seen once. This clone was recorded only once. The receptor comes from a female donor in good health, enrolled as a control in a pregnancy study. This specimen was peripheral blood, taken in the third trimester of pregnancy.

In DNA form, the CDR3 reads TGTGCCAGTAGTATAGCCTTAGCGGGGCCGGAGACCCAGTACTTC. Its translation: CASSIALAGPETQYF. The J gene is TRBJ2-5, the V gene TRBV19; 8 bases align to TRBD2. The germline V gene has CDR1 LNHDA and CDR2 SQIVND (reference sequence). The V and J ends lost 1 base and 5 bases, in that order; junction bases with no gene match: 6. CDR3 length equals 15 residues.